Each of the 15 T cell receptor beta chains below was sequenced from the same sample in a study of T cells in Graves' hyperthyroidism and ophthalmopathy. Amplified TCR beta CDR3 regions came from RNA transcripts. TCR CDR3 underwent first-round RT-PCR with the HTBI primer set. TCRdb passed the multiplex PCR reads through MiXCR, listing each CDR3 protein once. The sample holds a few hundred thousand distinct CDR3 sequences; 15% to 20% are singletons and the top ten take less than 3.5%. Sequenced sample: blood. The receptors here all came from a woman in her forties with Graves' ophthalmopathy.

The chain joins TRBV27 to TRBJ2-7, with TRBD1 identical over 7 bases. The V and J ends lost 1 base and 5 bases, in that order; junction bases with no gene match: 8. CDR3 size: 15 residues. Looked up from germline, CDR1 is MNHEY and CDR2 is SMNVEV (reference sequence). The CDR3 nucleotides are TGTGCCAGCAGTTTATACGAGGGGGCTTTCGACGAGCAGTACTTC. Translating it yields CASSLYEGAFDEQYF.

Only one count was recorded for this clonotype. In DNA form, the CDR3 reads TGTGCCAGCAGTTGGGGACTAGCGGGGGGGCCGAATACGCAGTATTTT. This translates into CASSWGLAGGPNTQYF. The gene calls are TRBV12-3 or TRBV12-4 and TRBJ2-3; TRBD2 matches at 16 bases. The CDR3 length is 16 residues. The trim removed 4 bases at V and 7 bases at J, leaving 5 bases unmatched.

This clonotype was found many times. The chain carries TRBV7-9 and TRBJ1-6; D ambiguous. V was clipped by 5 bases and J by 5 bases, with 4 bases between them. Germline V gene sequence: CDR1 SEHNR, CDR2 FQNEAQ (reference sequence). CDR3 length equals 12 residues. CDR3 sequence (DNA): TGTGCCAGCAGCGGGGATAATTCACCCCTCCACTTT. This translates into CASSGDNSPLHF.

This clonotype was detected ten times or more. The rearrangement links TRBV7-9 to TRBJ2-7; TRBD1 matches 8 bases. The CDR3 extends over 16 amino acids. V was clipped by 5 bases and J by 5 bases; unmatched bases: 14. Germline loops: CDR1 SEHNR, CDR2 FQNEAQ (reference sequence). The CDR3 DNA is TGTGCCAGCAGCGGAGTAGGCAGGGGGCGCGACAACGAGCAGTACTTC. Translating it yields CASSGVGRGRDNEQYF.

The sample holds many counts of this clonotype. This rearrangement joins TRBV3-1 to TRBJ2-1; no clear D. Deletions cut 5 bases from V and 3 bases from J, with 14 bases between. CDR3 length: 15 residues. CDR1 and CDR2 from the germline V gene are LGHDT and YNNKEL (reference sequence). The CDR3 coding sequence is TGTGCCAGCAGCAAGATAGTCCGTAACTACAATGAGCAGTTCTTC. This sequence encodes CASSKIVRNYNEQFF.

The chain couples TRBV2 to TRBJ1-2, with D unclear. V shed 6 bases and J shed 3 bases, with 14 bases lying between them. Germline CDR1 is SNHLY and CDR2 is FYNNEI. This CDR3 is built from 14 residues. CDR3 sequence: CASSIRRFDYGYTF. For the CDR3, the DNA is TGTGCCAGCAGCATCAGGCGGTTTGACTATGGCTACACCTTC.

A few counts support this clonotype. This rearrangement joins TRBV6-1 to TRBJ2-3; maybe TRBD1 (6 bases). V dropped 4 bases and J dropped 3 bases, with 8 bases sitting between them. Per the germline V gene, CDR1 is MNHNS and CDR2 is SASEGT. The CDR3 is 13 amino acids. The CDR3 sequence: CASSVTGTDTQYF. The DNA for the CDR3 is TGTGCCAGCAGTGTTACAGGGACAGATACGCAGTATTTT.

This rearrangement joins TRBV5-5 to TRBJ2-5; a weak D match, TRBD2 (5 bases). The CDR3 extends over 13 amino acids. CDR1 is SGHKS, CDR2 YYEKEE, per germline (reference sequence). Trimming shortened V by 6 bases and J by 11 bases, and 20 bases separated the two germline ends. The CDR3 DNA reads as TGTGCCAGCACCCACTTAGAGGGCAGAGAACAGTACTTC. It encodes CASTHLEGREQYF.

This clonotype showed up just a few times. The CDR3 spells CASSESSPTGELFF. The CDR3 nucleotides read TGCGCCAGCAGTGAGTCATCCCCCACCGGGGAGCTGTTTTTT. This chain links TRBV10-1 with TRBJ2-2; D is unresolved. This CDR3 has 14 amino acids. CDR1 and CDR2 from the germline V gene are WNHNN and SYGVQD (reference sequence). Trimming shortened V by 0 bases and J by 4 bases, and 6 bases separated the two germline ends.

Only a few counts were recorded for this clonotype. One junction end does not reproduce the germline sequence, and a read error may be involved. This chain uses TRBV2 with TRBJ1-1, with TRBD1 identical over 8 bases. The CDR3 runs 14 residues. Looked up from germline, CDR1 is SNHLY and CDR2 is FYNNEI. This CDR3 is CASRGQVMNTEALF. The CDR3 DNA is TGTGCCAGCAGGGGACAGGTCATGAACACTGAAGCTCTCTTT.

This clonotype has a count of ten or more. The chain has TRBV30 and TRBJ1-1; D ambiguous. Germline assignment: CDR1 GTSNPN and CDR2 SVGIG (reference sequence). CDR3 length: 17 residues. Trimming stripped 0 bases from V and 4 bases from J, with 21 bases between. CDR3 nucleotides: TGTGCCTGGAGTGTAGGATACGGGAAACCGTCCTCCACTGAAGCTTTCTTT. Residues: CAWSVGYGKPSSTEAFF.

This clonotype appeared many times. The J gene is TRBJ2-7, the V gene TRBV6-6; D is unclear. Deletions cut 2 bases from V and 2 bases from J, with 10 bases between. CDR1 MNHNY and CDR2 SVGAGI come from the germline V gene (reference sequence). The CDR3 contains 14 residues. CDR3 in amino acids: CASSYPPATYEQYF. CDR3 nucleotides: TGTGCCAGCAGTTACCCTCCAGCCACCTACGAGCAGTACTTC.

The chain uses TRBV5-4 and TRBJ2-5; 7 bases line up with TRBD2. This CDR3 spans 13 amino acids. Trimming took 3 bases from V and 8 from J; bases not matched to a gene: 7. Germline V CDR1 and CDR2: SGHNT, YYREEE (reference sequence). The CDR3 DNA reads as TGTGCCAGCAGCTGGGGGGGGGACGGAACCCAGTACTTC. Encoded protein: CASSWGGDGTQYF.

This clonotype was observed at least ten times. The chain recombines TRBV2 with TRBJ1-5, with D perhaps TRBD1 (6 bases). The V end lost 3 bases, the J end lost 7 bases, and 13 bases lay between the germline ends. Looked up from germline, CDR1 is SNHLY and CDR2 is FYNNEI. This CDR3 has 14 amino acids. The CDR3 nucleotides read TGTGCCAGCAGTGACCAGGGGAAAGGGCAGCCCCAGCATTTT. Its translation: CASSDQGKGQPQHF.

This clonotype appeared many times. V and J are TRBV28 and TRBJ1-5; 8 bases are a match to TRBD1. CDR1 is MDHEN and CDR2 is SYDVKM in the germline V gene. With V trimmed by 3 bases and J by 0 bases, 13 bases remained unmatched. The CDR3 is 19 amino acids. The DNA of the CDR3 is TGTGCCAGCAGTTTTAATCCCGGGACAGGCACTCTTAGCAATCAGCCCCAGCATTTT. This translates into CASSFNPGTGTLSNQPQHF.